This TCR beta chain derives from a study of OX40 agonist ivuxolimab in advanced cancers. Looking at the study overall: Earlier treatment with anti-PD-1, anti-PD-L1 or anti-CTLA-4 was permitted, and around 36% had received some.

This clone was observed once. What it recognizes is unknown. Clones were sequenced by immunoSEQ multiplex PCR, and TCRdb holds only the in-frame ones, with some missing. The sample shows tens of thousands of clones, 70% to 90% of them seen only once. Study observations and caveats: At 0.1 to 3.0 mg/kg, CD4+ and CD8+ blood T cells expanded clonally by week 6.

This CDR3 is 12 amino acids long. Trimming removed 0 bases from V and 7 bases from J, with 4 bases in between. Germline V gene sequence: CDR1 SGDLS, CDR2 YYNGEE. Patients were excluded for autoimmune disease history or systemic immunosuppression. The sequence came from an adult with an advanced solid tumor such as melanoma, head and neck, liver or kidney cancer. This chain uses TRBV9 with TRBJ2-2; the D is unclear. This sample comprised CD4+ or CD8+ T cells sorted from blood, obtained in a trial of the OX40 agonist ivuxolimab. CDR3 loop: CASSVVVGELFF. Here the CDR3 DNA reads TGTGCCAGCAGCGTAGTGGTCGGGGAGCTGTTTTTT.